These 23 T cell receptor beta chains were all obtained from the same sample, sequenced in a study of human T cells and chemical hapten exposure. Regarding time point: pre-sensitization, week 0. Treatment described: therapeutic diphenylcyclopropenone sensitization with weekly scalp DPC. TCRdb itself ran the RACE reads through MiXCR, one entry per CDR3 protein. The data hold approximately 370,000 distinct CDR3 sequences, with 5.5% observed a single time. The input for sequencing was whole blood, taken in connection with sensitization to the hapten diphenylcyclopropenone (DPC). Every receptor here comes from a woman aged 18-29 years with alopecia areata. Some clones in this sample may be carry-over from other donors' samples.

This clonotype was found a few times. This chain joins TRBV20-1 and TRBJ1-6, with D possibly matching TRBD1 (6 bases). V lost 0 bases and J lost 14, with 23 bases in between. The CDR3 is 16 residues long. CDR1 and CDR2 from the germline V gene are DFQATT and SNEGSKA (reference sequence). The CDR3 nucleotides are TGCAGTGCTAGAGATGATCGAGGGGGGAAAGTGAGGACCCTCCACTTT. Translation gives CSARDDRGGKVRTLHF.

For this clonotype: The junction and the germline gene differ at one end; a read error may be behind it. The V call is TRBV3-1, the J call TRBJ2-7, with TRBD2 matching over 14 bases. The V gene's germline CDR1 is LGHDT and CDR2 YNNKEL (reference sequence). The CDR3 covers 15 residues. Written as DNA, the CDR3 is TGTGCCAGCAGCCAAGATGGACTAGCGGGGGGAACCGAGGGATTC. Residues: CASSQDGLAGGTEGF.

Many counts were recorded for this clonotype. The chain couples TRBV7-2 to TRBJ2-1; the D gene could be TRBD1 or TRBD2 (6 bases each). V lost 4 bases and J lost 11, with 12 bases in between. The CDR3 has 12 amino acids. Germline V gene data show CDR1 as SGHTA and CDR2 as FQGNSA. The CDR3 coding sequence is TGTGCCAGCAGCTCGGCGGGACACCAGCAGTTCTTC. Protein product: CASSSAGHQQFF.

For the CDR3, the DNA is TGTGCCAGCACAGAGGGGAATCAGCCCCAGCATTTT. Translated: CASTEGNQPQHF. J is TRBJ1-5 and V is TRBV2, with D possibly being TRBD1 (5 bases). The germline V gene has CDR1 SNHLY and CDR2 FYNNEI. CDR3 size: 12 residues. V lost 7 bases to trimming and J lost 4 bases, with 8 bases between them.

CDR3 region: CASSPNPSSYNEQFF. CDR3 bases: TGTGCCAGCAGCCCCAACCCTTCCTCCTACAATGAGCAGTTCTTC. V usage is TRBV5-4 and J usage is TRBJ2-1; no firm D call. The CDR3 loop spans 15 amino acids. V was pared by 4 bases and J by 0 bases, with 11 bases between. Germline CDR1 is SGHNT and CDR2 is YYREEE (reference sequence). The full variable domain, completed using reference TRBV5-4 and TRBJ2-1, is ETGVTQSPTHLIKTRGQQVTLRCSSQSGHNTVSWYQQALGQGPQFIFQYYREEENGRGNFPPRFSGLQFPNYSSELNVNALELDDSALYLCASSPNPSSYNEQFFGPGTRLTVL.

This chain connects TRBV6-1 to TRBJ2-7; 10 bases align to TRBD1. The V gene end was trimmed by 7 bases and the J gene end by 6 bases; junction bases not matched to a gene: 12. Germline V gives CDR1 MNHNS, CDR2 SASEGT. The CDR3 is 15 residues long. The CDR3, as DNA: TGTGCCAGCATTTATAGGGGACAGGGGTACTCCGAGCAGTACTTC. Residues: CASIYRGQGYSEQYF.

This clonotype appeared many times. The chain combines TRBV18 with TRBJ1-1; D is unclear. Trimming left V 2 bases short and J 1 base short, with 8 bases between. This CDR3 spans 14 amino acids. CDR1 is KGHSH, CDR2 LQKENI, per germline. Here the CDR3 reads CASSPKVENTEAFF. CDR3 nucleotides: TGTGCCAGCTCACCAAAAGTCGAGAACACTGAAGCTTTCTTT.

This clonotype was observed at least ten times. This chain links TRBV7-9 with TRBJ2-6; 8 nucleotides line up with TRBD1. Per germline, CDR1 SEHNR and CDR2 FQNEAQ (reference sequence). V shed 4 bases and J 2 bases; nucleotides not matched to a gene: 7. This CDR3 spans 17 amino acids. Written as DNA, the CDR3 is TGTGCCAGCAGCTCAGGGACAGGTCTCGCTGGGGCCAACGTCCTGACTTTC. This translates into CASSSGTGLAGANVLTF.

This clonotype was counted at least ten times. The V and J genes are TRBV4-1 and TRBJ2-2; D unclear. The CDR3 has 13 residues. V was clipped by 4 bases and J by 7 bases, with 10 bases between them. Germline-derived CDR1 and CDR2 are MGHRA and YSYEKL. CDR3 DNA: TGCGCCAGCAGCCCCTCCAATGGCGGGGAGCTGTTTTTT. Amino acids: CASSPSNGGELFF.

This clonotype was picked up many times. The chain employs TRBV7-2 and TRBJ2-3, with 7 bases fitting TRBD1. The CDR3 length is 15 residues. From germline, CDR1 is SGHTA and CDR2 FQGNSA. After removal of 4 bases from V and 3 bases from J, the junction contained 7 bases not matched to a gene. CDR3 in DNA: TGTGCCAGCAGCTCGACAGGGTGGCGTACAGATACGCAGTATTTT. Translated: CASSSTGWRTDTQYF.

This clonotype has a count of ten or more. V gene TRBV6-5 combines with J gene TRBJ2-7; D unresolved. This CDR3 comprises 13 residues. From germline, CDR1 is MNHEY and CDR2 SVGAGI. Trimming cost V 6 bases and J 1 base, with 10 bases left between them. As DNA, the CDR3 is TGTGCCAGCAGCCGAGACGGATCCTACGAGCAGTACTTC. This encodes CASSRDGSYEQYF.

The V call is TRBV5-4, the J call TRBJ2-7, with D perhaps given as TRBD1 or TRBD2 (5 bases each). This CDR3 is built from 16 residues. Germline CDR1 reads SGHNT; CDR2 reads YYREEE (reference sequence). V lost 1 base to trimming and J lost 4 bases, with 18 bases between them. The CDR3 loop is CASSLIPLQGPYEQYF. The CDR3 DNA reads TGTGCCAGCAGCTTGATACCCCTGCAGGGACCTTACGAGCAGTACTTC.

This clonotype was found many times. This chain connects TRBV9 to TRBJ2-5, with 8 nucleotides matching TRBD2. Looked up from germline, CDR1 is SGDLS and CDR2 is YYNGEE. The CDR3 consists of 14 residues. Trimming cost V 4 bases and J 1 base; bases outside gene matches: 3. The CDR3 loop is CASSPTSGQETQYF. As DNA, the CDR3 is TGTGCCAGCAGCCCTACTAGCGGCCAAGAGACCCAGTACTTC.

This clonotype was seen a few times. The chain joins TRBV20-1 to TRBJ1-6; the D is unclear. The V end lost 6 bases, the J end lost 0 bases, and 15 bases lay between the germline ends. The CDR3 has 16 amino acids. Germline lookup yields CDR1 DFQATT and CDR2 SNEGSKA (reference sequence). The CDR3 region has the DNA TGCAGTGCCTTCCGGGCCCCTAGCTCCTATAATTCACCCCTCCACTTT. Translated, it gives CSAFRAPSSYNSPLHF.

This clonotype turned up a few times. The chain has TRBV29-1 and TRBJ2-6; D remains ambiguous. The V gene lost 6 bases and the J gene lost 0 bases, with 9 bases spanning the gap. The CDR3 consists of 14 residues. CDR1 SQVTM and CDR2 ANQGSEA come from the germline V gene. The CDR3 is CSVAVYSGANVLTF. CDR3 sequence (DNA): TGCAGCGTCGCTGTTTACTCTGGGGCCAACGTCCTGACTTTC.

This clonotype showed up many times. The V and J genes are TRBV12-3 or TRBV12-4 and TRBJ1-2; D gene uncertain. This CDR3 contains 12 residues. V shed 6 bases and J shed 0 bases, with 5 bases lying between them. In nucleotides, the CDR3 is TGTGCCAGCAGCCAGACTAACTATGGCTACACCTTC. Its protein product is CASSQTNYGYTF.

The chain has TRBV21-1 and TRBJ1-5; the table's D call, TRBD1, was not checked against the DNA. TRBV21-1 corresponds to a pseudogene. This CDR3 has 20 residues. CDR3 nucleotides: TGTGCCAGCAGCAATAAGGAGGTCCGGGACAGGGACGATAGCAATCAGCCCCAGCATTTT. As protein: CASSNKEVRDRDDSNQPQHF.

This clonotype was seen at least ten times. This rearrangement joins TRBV20-1 to TRBJ2-3; D gene uncertain. Germline V gene sequence: CDR1 DFQATT, CDR2 SNEGSKA (reference sequence). The CDR3 has 14 residues. Trimming left V 0 bases short and J 6 bases short, with 13 bases between. The CDR3 bases are TGCAGTGCTAGAGACTACTTTCTTATGGATACGCAGTATTTT. This codes for CSARDYFLMDTQYF.

The rearrangement uses TRBV7-3 and TRBJ2-5; 9 bases map to TRBD2. In germline, CDR1 is SGHTA, CDR2 FQGTGA. V dropped 4 bases and J dropped 6; count of bases not matched to a gene: 3. CDR3 length equals 13 residues. CDR3 region: CASSSGLAKTQYF. The DNA of the CDR3 is TGTGCCAGCAGCTCAGGACTAGCGAAGACCCAGTACTTC.

This clonotype was observed a handful of times. This chain joins TRBV6-5 and TRBJ1-1, with a weak D call TRBD1 (5 bases). V dropped 0 bases and J dropped 0 bases, with 11 bases sitting between them. From germline, CDR1 is MNHEY and CDR2 SVGAGI. This CDR3 contains 16 residues. The DNA for the CDR3 is TGTGCCAGCAGTTACTCCGCAGGGTTGATGAACACTGAAGCTTTCTTT. Translating gives CASSYSAGLMNTEAFF.

This clonotype was counted between two and nine times. V usage is TRBV5-1 and J usage is TRBJ2-5; D tentatively fits TRBD1 or TRBD2 (5 bases each). This CDR3 has 15 amino acids. V dropped 2 bases and J dropped 2 bases, with 13 bases sitting between them. The germline CDR1 and CDR2 sequences are SGHRS and YFSETQ. The CDR3 DNA follows: TGCGCCAGCAGCTTAGCCGGGACGTTACAAGAGACCCAGTACTTC. This encodes CASSLAGTLQETQYF.

This clonotype was detected ten times or more. V and J are TRBV29-1 and TRBJ1-1, with D unclear. The CDR3 is 11 residues long. CDR1 and CDR2 (germline): SQVTM, ANQGSEA. V lost 7 bases and J lost 8, with 14 bases in between. CDR3 sequence reads: CSATGSLEAFF. In nucleotides, the CDR3 is TGCAGCGCTACCGGCAGTTTAGAAGCTTTCTTT.

This rearrangement joins TRBV7-2 to TRBJ2-3; TRBD2 might be the D (6 bases). Trimming removed 5 bases from V and 2 bases from J, with 20 bases in between. Germline assignment: CDR1 SGHTA and CDR2 FQGNSA. This CDR3 region has 17 residues. CDR3 nucleotides: TGTGCCAGCAGCCCCTATGGGAGGACCTCTATCACAGATACGCAGTATTTT. Protein product: CASSPYGRTSITDTQYF.